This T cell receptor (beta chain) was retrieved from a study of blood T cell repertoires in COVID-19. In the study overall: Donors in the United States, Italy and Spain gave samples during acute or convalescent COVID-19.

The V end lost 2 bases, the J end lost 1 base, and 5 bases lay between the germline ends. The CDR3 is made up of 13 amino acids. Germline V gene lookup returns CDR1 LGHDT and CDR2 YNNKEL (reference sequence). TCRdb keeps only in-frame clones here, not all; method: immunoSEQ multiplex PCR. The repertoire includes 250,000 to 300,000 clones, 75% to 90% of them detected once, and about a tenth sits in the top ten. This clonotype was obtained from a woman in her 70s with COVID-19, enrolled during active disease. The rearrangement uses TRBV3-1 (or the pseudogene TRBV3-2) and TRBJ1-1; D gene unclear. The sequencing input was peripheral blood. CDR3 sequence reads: CASSQTRNTEAFF. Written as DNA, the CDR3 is TGTGCCAGCAGCCAAACAAGGAACACTGAAGCTTTCTTT.